A single sample gave rise to the 24 T cell receptor beta chains below, sequenced in a study of T-cell memory formation after mild COVID-19. TCRdb re-analysed the 5' RACE reads in MiXCR, keeping a single row per CDR3 protein. Of under 200,000 distinct CDR3 sequences listed, 9.5% to 13% are singletons. Sequencing used PBMCs or a T cell subset sorted from them (not recorded which). Receptors were obtained from a man aged 18 to 29 who had mild COVID-19 (a few samples of this study predate the infection). Cell type and time point are not known.

The chain employs TRBV5-1 and TRBJ2-7, with 9 bases identical to TRBD1. V lost 6 bases and J lost 4; bases outside the gene matches: 11. This CDR3 is 15 amino acids long. Germline CDR1 and CDR2: SGHRS and YFSETQ. Here the CDR3 DNA reads TGCGCCAGCAAGGAACTGTACAGGGGGCGGTACGAGCAGTACTTC. Translation gives CASKELYRGRYEQYF.

The rearrangement joins TRBV5-1 to TRBJ2-1, with 7 bases that match TRBD1. The CDR3 has 14 residues. Trimming took 0 bases from V and 8 from J; bases not matched to a gene: 5. Germline V gene lookup returns CDR1 SGHRS and CDR2 YFSETQ. The CDR3 spells CASSLAGQYYEQFF. CDR3 nucleotides: TGCGCCAGCAGCTTGGCGGGACAGTATTATGAGCAGTTCTTC.

This clonotype was recorded at least ten times. Here the CDR3 reads CASGLVLGPRGDGYTF. CDR3 bases: TGTGCTAGTGGTTTGGTACTAGGCCCGAGAGGAGATGGCTACACCTTC. The V call is TRBV12-5, the J call TRBJ1-2; D not certain. The CDR3 has 16 amino acids. From germline, CDR1 is LGHNT and CDR2 FRNRAP. V was clipped by 0 bases and J by 6 bases, with 17 bases between them.

The rearrangement uses TRBV27 and TRBJ1-2; D is undetermined. V was pared by 3 bases and J by 5 bases, with 10 bases between. The CDR3 sequence is 13 residues long. From germline, CDR1 is MNHEY and CDR2 SMNVEV (reference sequence). Here the CDR3 reads CASSFWTAYGYTF. The CDR3 DNA follows: TGTGCCAGCAGTTTCTGGACGGCTTATGGCTACACCTTC.

The chain uses TRBV6-5 and TRBJ1-5; D is unclear. V dropped 0 bases and J dropped 6 bases, with 6 bases sitting between them. CDR1 and CDR2 (germline): MNHEY, SVGAGI. This CDR3 comprises 13 residues. The CDR3 DNA reads TGTGCCAGCAGTTACTCGATCGGTCAGCCCCAGCATTTT. Amino acids: CASSYSIGQPQHF.

Concerning this clonotype itself: A read error is possible here, since a much larger clone lies one base away. The chain joins TRBV7-2 to TRBJ1-1; D possibly corresponds to TRBD1 (6 bases). CDR3 size: 13 residues. V was trimmed by 2 bases and J by 5 bases, leaving 9 bases between them. Looked up from germline, CDR1 is SGHTA and CDR2 is FQGNSA. Here the CDR3 DNA reads TGTGCCAGCAGCTTAAGGGGGAAAACTGAAGCTTTCTTT. Its protein is CASSLRGKTEAFF.

This clonotype was detected a few times. The gene calls are TRBV11-2 and TRBJ2-2; the match to TRBD2 covers 11 bases. Germline values: CDR1 SGHAT, CDR2 FQNNGV. The CDR3 runs 18 residues. The V segment lost 6 bases and the J segment 0 bases; nucleotides outside the gene matches: 9. The DNA of the CDR3 is TGTGCCAGCAGTCTTCGTACTAGCGGGGGCCCGAACACCGGGGAGCTGTTTTTT. Protein sequence: CASSLRTSGGPNTGELFF. The full variable domain, rest sourced from reference TRBV11-2 and TRBJ2-2, is EAGVAQSPRYKIIEKRQSVAFWCNPISGHATLYWYQQILGQGPKLLIQFQNNGVVDDSQLPKDRFSAERLKGVDSTLKIQPAKLEDSAVYLCASSLRTSGGPNTGELFFGEGSRLTVL.

This clonotype was detected a few times. This chain joins TRBV14 and TRBJ2-1; D not certain. Germline CDR1 reads SGHDN; CDR2 reads FVKESK. This CDR3 is 13 amino acids long. V was pared by 4 bases and J by 8 bases, with 12 bases between. The CDR3 here is CASSPRVRDEQFF. The CDR3 DNA reads TGTGCCAGCAGCCCCCGCGTCCGGGATGAGCAGTTCTTC.

The J gene is TRBJ1-1, the V gene TRBV3-1, with 9 bases lining up with TRBD1. Losses at the gene ends were 3 bases for V and 7 bases for J; bases not matched to a gene: 6. The CDR3 sequence is 14 residues long. Germline V CDR1 and CDR2: LGHDT, YNNKEL (reference sequence). For the CDR3, the DNA is TGTGCCAGCAGCCAGGCCCAGGACAGGGGTGAAGCTTTCTTT. Translated, it gives CASSQAQDRGEAFF. Drawing the rest from reference TRBV3-1 and TRBJ1-1, the complete variable domain is DTAVSQTPKYLVTQMGNDKSIKCEQNLGHDTMYWYKQDSKKFLKIMFSYNNKELIINETVPNRFSPKSPDKAHLNLHINSLELGDSAVYFCASSQAQDRGEAFFGQGTRLTVV.

The chain is built from TRBV7-9 and TRBJ2-1, with D tentatively TRBD1 (6 bases). The CDR3 runs 13 residues. Germline lookup yields CDR1 SEHNR and CDR2 FQNEAQ (reference sequence). V lost 7 bases to trimming and J lost 7 bases, with 14 bases between them. The CDR3 DNA sequence: TGTGCCAGCAATAAGGGGGAGTGGAATGAGCAGTTCTTC. Amino acid sequence: CASNKGEWNEQFF.

This clonotype was counted at least ten times. The chain couples TRBV7-3 to TRBJ2-5, with D maybe TRBD2 (5 bases). Germline V lookup: CDR1 SGHTA, CDR2 FQGTGA. The CDR3 has 13 residues. The V gene lost 0 bases and the J gene lost 5 bases, with 7 bases spanning the gap. CDR3 nucleotides: TGTGCCAGCAGCTTAACCCGAGGGGAGACCCAGTACTTC. This gives the protein CASSLTRGETQYF.

The chain has TRBV2 and TRBJ2-7; a weak D match, TRBD1 (6 bases). Germline CDR1 reads SNHLY; CDR2 reads FYNNEI. The CDR3 is made up of 14 amino acids. V lost 8 bases, J lost 7 bases, and 21 bases lay in between. The CDR3 sequence: CASQKGVTPGEQYV. The CDR3, as DNA: TGTGCCAGCCAAAAGGGGGTAACCCCGGGGGAGCAGTACGTC.

The chain joins TRBV18 to TRBJ2-2; D not resolved. The CDR3 runs to 15 residues. The V gene's germline CDR1 is KGHSH and CDR2 LQKENI. V lost 3 bases to trimming and J lost 1 base, with 9 bases between them. The CDR3 loop is CASSPSAGNTGELFF. The CDR3 nucleotides read TGTGCCAGCTCACCTTCAGCAGGGAACACCGGGGAGCTGTTTTTT. Full variable domain (missing parts from reference TRBV18 and TRBJ2-2): NAGVMQNPRHLVRRRGQEARLRCSPMKGHSHVYWYRQLPEEGLKFMVYLQKENIIDESGMPKERFSAEFPKEGPSILRIQQVVRGDSAAYFCASSPSAGNTGELFFGEGSRLTVL.

The table lists this clonotype with many counts. The chain couples TRBV20-1 to TRBJ1-6; maybe TRBD1 (5 bases). Between the trimmed V and J ends, which lost 5 bases and 4 bases, there was a span of 12 bases. The CDR3 has 14 amino acids. Germline V gene lookup returns CDR1 DFQATT and CDR2 SNEGSKA (reference sequence). Here the CDR3 reads CSALHGGYNSPLHF. CDR3 sequence (DNA): TGCAGTGCTCTCCACGGGGGGTATAATTCACCCCTCCACTTT.

This clonotype was detected ten times or more. The chain employs TRBV7-2 and TRBJ2-1; tentatively, D is TRBD2 (5 bases). CDR3 length: 13 amino acids. From germline, CDR1 is SGHTA and CDR2 FQGNSA. Between the trimmed V and J ends, which lost 2 bases and 6 bases, there was a span of 8 bases. CDR3 sequence reads: CASSLWRSNEQFF. In DNA, the CDR3 is TGTGCCAGCAGCTTATGGAGGTCCAATGAGCAGTTCTTC.

This clonotype was seen a few times. The chain combines TRBV7-9 with TRBJ2-7, with no clear D. Per the germline V gene, CDR1 is SEHNR and CDR2 is FQNEAQ (reference sequence). This CDR3 contains 13 residues. The CDR3 nucleotides are TGTGCCAGCAGCATAGAGCGCTCCTCCGAGCAGTACGTC. Translated, it gives CASSIERSSEQYV.

This chain links TRBV7-9 with TRBJ1-5; D is unclear. The CDR3 runs 14 residues. The germline V gene encodes CDR1 SEHNR and CDR2 FQNEAQ (reference sequence). Deletions cut 10 bases from V and 0 bases from J, with 13 bases between. The CDR3 bases are TGTGCCACAGGCGGAGGAGATAGCAATCAGCCCCAGCATTTT. This sequence encodes CATGGGDSNQPQHF.

The sample holds a few counts of this clonotype. V gene TRBV7-2 combines with J gene TRBJ1-2, with TRBD1 matching over 7 bases. Unmatched junction bases numbered 4, after V lost 0 bases and J lost 3 bases. Germline-derived CDR1 and CDR2 are SGHTA and FQGNSA. The CDR3 length is 15 residues. CDR3 coding DNA: TGTGCCAGCAGCTTAGCCGGACAGGATTACTATGGCTACACCTTC. It translates to CASSLAGQDYYGYTF.

This clonotype came up many times. The rearrangement links TRBV3-1 to TRBJ2-5, with D hard to call. Germline CDR1 LGHDT, CDR2 YNNKEL (reference sequence). The CDR3 totals 14 residues. V was pared by 0 bases and J by 5 bases, with 10 bases between. CDR3 sequence: CASSQDIMIETQYF. The CDR3 DNA reads as TGTGCCAGCAGCCAAGATATCATGATCGAGACCCAGTACTTC.

The J gene is TRBJ2-7, the V gene TRBV3-1; D gene uncertain. Trimming removed 1 base at V and 4 bases at J, with 8 bases between. Germline V lookup: CDR1 LGHDT, CDR2 YNNKEL (reference sequence). CDR3 length: 13 residues. The CDR3 loop reads CASSQVAAYEQYF. Written as DNA, the CDR3 is TGTGCCAGCAGCCAAGTTGCCGCATACGAGCAGTACTTC.

The rearrangement joins TRBV7-3 to TRBJ1-1; D unresolved. Germline-derived CDR1 and CDR2 are SGHTA and FQGTGA. This CDR3 contains 15 residues. V lost 2 bases and J lost 0, with 10 bases in between. The CDR3 is CASSLGSQMNTEAFF. In DNA form, the CDR3 reads TGTGCCAGCAGCTTAGGGAGTCAGATGAACACTGAAGCTTTCTTT.

The chain is built from TRBV11-3 and TRBJ2-3; 10 bases match TRBD1. Germline V CDR1 and CDR2: SGHNT, YENEEA. There are 16 residues in the CDR3. The J segment lost 4 bases and the V segment lost 4 bases, leaving 8 bases of the junction unmatched. CDR3: CASSSSGTGDSDTQYF. The CDR3 DNA follows: TGTGCCAGCAGCTCTTCCGGGACAGGGGATTCAGATACGCAGTATTTT.

At least ten counts were recorded for this clonotype. The chain combines TRBV5-1 with TRBJ2-7; 14 bases map to TRBD2. Germline V gives CDR1 SGHRS, CDR2 YFSETQ. CDR3 length: 18 amino acids. Trimming cost V 1 base and J 3 bases; bases outside gene matches: 9. Here the CDR3 DNA reads TGCGCCAGCAGCTTGCGAGGGACTAGCGGGGGCCAGGGCTACGAGCAGTACTTC. Encoded protein: CASSLRGTSGGQGYEQYF.

This rearrangement joins TRBV6-2 or TRBV6-3 to TRBJ2-1, with D uncertain. The V end was cut by 6 bases, the J end by 6 bases, with 12 bases between. Per germline, CDR1 MNHEY and CDR2 SVGEGT. The CDR3 covers 13 residues. The CDR3 region is CASRTGPPNEQFF. The CDR3 coding sequence is TGTGCCAGCAGGACGGGCCCCCCCAATGAGCAGTTCTTC.